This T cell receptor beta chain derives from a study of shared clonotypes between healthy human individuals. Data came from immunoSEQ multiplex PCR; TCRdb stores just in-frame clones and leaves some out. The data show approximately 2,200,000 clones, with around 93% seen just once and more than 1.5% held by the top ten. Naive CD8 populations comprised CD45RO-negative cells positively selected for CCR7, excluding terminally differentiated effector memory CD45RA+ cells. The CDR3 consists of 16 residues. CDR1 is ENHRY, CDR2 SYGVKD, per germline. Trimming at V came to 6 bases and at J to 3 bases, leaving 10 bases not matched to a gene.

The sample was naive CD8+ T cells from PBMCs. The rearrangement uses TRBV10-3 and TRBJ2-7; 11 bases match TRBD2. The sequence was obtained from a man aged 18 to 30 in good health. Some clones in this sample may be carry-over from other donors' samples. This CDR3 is CAISVEVAGGFYEQYF. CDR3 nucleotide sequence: TGTGCCATCAGCGTAGAGGTAGCGGGAGGGTTCTACGAGCAGTACTTC.